This TCR beta chain was sequenced during a study of OX40 agonist ivuxolimab in advanced cancers. About the research overall: Subjects had a mean age of about 65 years, with a range of roughly 20 to 80; less than 90% were male. Therapy given before enrollment (anti-PD-1, anti-PD-L1 or anti-CTLA-4) was allowed, and around 41% had some. Partial responses were seen in three patients, one with hepatocellular carcinoma and two with cutaneous melanoma.

The assay was immunoSEQ multiplex PCR, and TCRdb's table has in-frame clones only and misses some. Among some 64,000 clones listed, roughly 84% were seen once. This CDR3 is built from 12 residues. The V end lost 6 bases, the J end lost 1 base, and 9 bases lay between the germline ends. Germline CDR1 is SQVTM and CDR2 is ANQGSEA. The sequencing here drew on CD4+ or CD8+ T cells sorted from blood, taken in a trial of the OX40 agonist ivuxolimab. This sequence was found in an adult with an advanced solid tumor such as melanoma, head and neck, liver or kidney cancer. This rearrangement joins TRBV29-1 to TRBJ1-1; weak D call: TRBD1 (6 bases). In nucleotides, the CDR3 is TGCAGCGTAGGGGGGGAGAACACTGAAGCTTTCTTT. This translates into CSVGGENTEAFF.